These 24 T cell receptor beta chains were sequenced from one sample in a study of blood T cells in healthy people across ages. It was with a sample-barcoded 5' primer and a J-beta primer mix that a second PCR of roughly 7 to 12 cycles was run. One entry per CDR3 protein, called by TCRdb with MiXCR from the 5' RACE reads. The data show 750,000 to 950,000 distinct CDR3 sequences, with approximately 55% seen just once and approximately 40% held by the top ten. The specimen was blood. All receptors come from a man aged 80 or over in good health.

The rearrangement uses TRBV20-1 and TRBJ1-5; unclear D gene. V was clipped by 7 bases and J by 1 base, with 8 bases between them. CDR1 and CDR2 (germline): DFQATT, SNEGSKA (reference sequence). This CDR3 is 12 amino acids long. As DNA, the CDR3 is TGCAGTGGCACAGCGAGCAATCAGCCCCAGCATTTT. It specifies CSGTASNQPQHF.

This chain joins TRBV10-3 and TRBJ1-4, with unresolved D. CDR3 length: 14 residues. With 8 bases removed from V and 3 bases from J, the gap between germline ends came to 13 bases. The V gene's germline CDR1 is ENHRY and CDR2 SYGVKD. CDR3 region: CAISTGVPNEKLFF. The CDR3 nucleotides are TGTGCCATCTCGACCGGCGTGCCTAATGAAAAACTGTTTTTT.

CDR3 sequence reads: CSVDTQGTGETQYF. For the CDR3, the DNA is TGCAGCGTTGACACTCAGGGTACCGGGGAGACCCAGTACTTC. V gene TRBV29-1 combines with J gene TRBJ2-5, with a tentative D call TRBD1 (5 bases). Germline V gives CDR1 SQVTM, CDR2 ANQGSEA. V lost 3 bases and J lost 5, with 16 bases in between. The CDR3 sequence is 14 residues long.

The table lists this clonotype with a few counts. The J gene is TRBJ2-1, the V gene TRBV7-6; the match to TRBD2 covers 8 bases. Trimming cost V 4 bases and J 7 bases; bases outside gene matches: 9. The CDR3 sequence is 15 residues long. Germline V gene sequence: CDR1 SGHVS, CDR2 FNYEAQ. CDR3 sequence: CASSSLAGPTNEQFF. CDR3 DNA sequence: TGTGCCAGCAGCTCATTAGCGGGACCTACGAATGAGCAGTTCTTC.

This clonotype was observed many times. This sequence joins TRBV29-1 and TRBJ2-5, with 7 bases identical to TRBD1. The CDR3 consists of 15 residues. Unmatched junction bases numbered 12, after V lost 4 bases and J lost 4 bases. Germline CDR1 SQVTM, CDR2 ANQGSEA. CDR3 sequence: CSVVRGTGVGETQYF. In DNA form, the CDR3 reads TGCAGCGTTGTCAGGGGCACAGGGGTTGGAGAGACCCAGTACTTC.

In the case of this clonotype: This may be a read error: a much more frequent sequence differs by one nucleotide. The chain has TRBV18 and TRBJ2-3; D is unclear. There are 13 residues in the CDR3. The germline V gene encodes CDR1 KGHSH and CDR2 LQKENI. CDR3 DNA: TGTGCCAGCTCCCCGGGTGTCACAGATGCGCAGTATTTT. Residues: CASSPGVTDAQYF.

Only a few counts were recorded for this clonotype. A much larger clone differs by one base, so this may be a read error. The chain combines TRBV4-1 with TRBJ2-3; TRBD2 matches at 10 bases. V was pared by 0 bases and J by 14 bases, with 17 bases of the junction left unmatched. Germline V gene sequence: CDR1 MGHRA, CDR2 YSYEKL. The CDR3 is made up of 17 amino acids. The CDR3 spells CASSQDLASGRDRDAYF. CDR3 in DNA: TGCGCCAGCAGCCAAGATTTGGCTAGCGGGAGAGACAGAGACGCGTATTTT.

The sample holds a few counts of this clonotype. At one boundary the junction diverges from the germline segment, which might be a read error. The gene calls are TRBV29-1 and TRBJ2-3; unclear D gene. Germline V lookup: CDR1 SQVTM, CDR2 ANQGSEA. The CDR3 has 13 residues. CDR3 residues: CSVEEPGTVTQYF. The CDR3 DNA sequence: TGCAGCGTTGAAGAACCAGGCACAGTTACGCAGTATTTT.

About this clonotype: The junction and the germline gene differ at one end; a read error may be behind it. The chain employs TRBV7-2 and TRBJ1-4; 8 nucleotides align to TRBD1. The CDR3 totals 16 residues. Germline assignment: CDR1 SGHTA and CDR2 FQGNSA. CDR3: CANSRTGGAWYEKLFF. The DNA for the CDR3 is TGTGCCAACAGCCGAACAGGGGGGGCGTGGTATGAAAAACTGTTTTTT.

The chain employs TRBV11-1 and TRBJ2-5; no clear D. Matching the DNA end better, TRBJ2-7 makes the J call doubtful. There are 14 residues in the CDR3. The germline V gene has CDR1 SGHAT and CDR2 FQDESV (reference sequence). The CDR3: CASSLVGGVYEQYF. The CDR3 region has the DNA TGTGCCAGCAGCTTAGTTGGCGGAGTCTACGAGCAGTACTTC.

This clonotype has just a few counts. The genes are TRBV7-9 and TRBJ2-3; TRBD1 matches at 8 bases. The CDR3 runs 19 residues. Germline lookup yields CDR1 SEHNR and CDR2 FQNEAQ (reference sequence). With V trimmed by 4 bases and J by 14 bases, 29 bases remained unmatched. For the CDR3, the DNA is TGTGCCAGCAGCTCGGACAGGGTTACCGCCAAGACCAAGCACAGATACGCGTATTTT. It specifies CASSSDRVTAKTKHRYAYF. The entire variable domain, with the rest obtained from reference TRBV7-9 and TRBJ2-3, is as follows: DTGVSQNPRHKITKRGQNVTFRCDPISEHNRLYWYRQTLGQGPEFLTYFQNEAQLEKSRLLSDRFSAERPKGSFSTLEIQRTEQGDSAMYLCASSSDRVTAKTKHRYAYFGPGTRLTVL.

The chain combines TRBV7-2 with TRBJ2-4; D is unresolved. V was clipped by 4 bases and J by 2 bases, with 9 bases between them. CDR3 size: 14 residues. Germline loops: CDR1 SGHTA, CDR2 FQGNSA. DNA of the CDR3: TGTGCCAGCAGCTCGTTCGGCCCCAAAAACATTCAGTACTTC. The encoded protein is CASSSFGPKNIQYF.

The V call is TRBV5-1, the J call TRBJ2-1; D uncertain. The germline V gene encodes CDR1 SGHRS and CDR2 YFSETQ. The CDR3 consists of 11 residues. The V end was cut by 0 bases, the J end by 13 bases, with 8 bases between. The CDR3 region is CASSLEETQFF. As DNA, the CDR3 is TGCGCCAGCAGCTTGGAGGAGACCCAGTTCTTC.

A few counts support this clonotype. V usage is TRBV10-3 and J usage is TRBJ2-5; D not certain. The CDR3 covers 11 residues. The V end was cut by 11 bases, the J end by 5 bases, with 12 bases between. Germline CDR1 reads ENHRY; CDR2 reads SYGVKD. In DNA, the CDR3 is TGTGCCTCCCAGAATGCGGAGACCCAGTACTTC. Translated: CASQNAETQYF.

The genes are TRBV6-1 and TRBJ2-5; TRBD1 or TRBD2 may be the D gene (7 bases each). Trimming removed 3 bases from V and 11 bases from J, with 25 bases in between. Germline-derived CDR1 and CDR2 are MNHNS and SASEGT. This CDR3 spans 16 amino acids. The CDR3 DNA is TGTGCCAGCAGTGATGGGAGGGGGCGATCCTACAATGAGCAGTACTTC. This translates into CASSDGRGRSYNEQYF.

The chain combines TRBV12-3 or TRBV12-4 with TRBJ2-1; TRBD2 matches at 10 bases. CDR3 length equals 16 residues. V was pared by 6 bases and J by 9 bases, with 14 bases of the junction left unmatched. The CDR3 region has the DNA TGTGCCAGCAGGGGGGGGACTAGCGCCCTCCGCAGTGAGCAGTTCTTC. The encoded protein is CASRGGTSALRSEQFF.

The chain is built from TRBV24-1 and TRBJ2-7; TRBD1 aligns across 7 bases. Germline V gene data show CDR1 as KGHDR and CDR2 as SFDVKD. The CDR3 consists of 13 residues. Trimming cost V 6 bases and J 4 bases; bases outside gene matches: 5. The CDR3 nucleotides are TGTGCCACCAGTTCGGGACAGTGGTACGAGCAGTACTTC. Encoded protein: CATSSGQWYEQYF.

In this sample, this clonotype turned up a few times. The chain links TRBV20-1 to TRBJ2-4; weak D call: TRBD1 (5 bases). Per germline, CDR1 DFQATT and CDR2 SNEGSKA (reference sequence). The CDR3 extends over 14 amino acids. With 2 bases removed from V and 6 bases from J, the gap between germline ends came to 14 bases. The CDR3 sequence: CSARPSSRGNIQYF. The CDR3 DNA is TGCAGTGCTAGACCCTCGAGTAGGGGAAACATTCAGTACTTC.

The chain carries TRBV20-1 and TRBJ2-7, with 11 bases identical to TRBD2. Germline V gene sequence: CDR1 DFQATT, CDR2 SNEGSKA (reference sequence). CDR3 length equals 15 residues. Unmatched junction bases numbered 9, after V lost 4 bases and J lost 4 bases. CDR3 coding DNA: TGCAGTGCTAACCCCGCACTAGCGGGAGTGTACGAGCAGTACTTC. This translates into CSANPALAGVYEQYF.

The chain is built from TRBV6-1 and TRBJ1-2; 9 bases align to TRBD1. There are 15 residues in the CDR3. J gave up 5 bases and V 1 base, and 5 bases lay outside the gene matches. Per the germline V gene, CDR1 is MNHNS and CDR2 is SASEGT. CDR3 loop: CASSEVPGQGYGYTF. CDR3 DNA sequence: TGTGCCAGCAGTGAAGTACCGGGACAGGGTTATGGCTACACCTTC.

The CDR3 spells CASSQVAGTGEAFF. CDR3 in DNA: TGTGCCAGCAGCCAAGTGGCGGGGACCGGTGAAGCTTTCTTT. V usage is TRBV3-1 and J usage is TRBJ1-1; tentative D call: TRBD1 (5 bases). CDR1 is LGHDT and CDR2 is YNNKEL in the germline V gene (reference sequence). This CDR3 region has 14 residues. Deletions cut 1 base from V and 7 bases from J, with 13 bases between.

V is TRBV20-1 and J is TRBJ2-7, with D possibly TRBD1 on 6 matching bases. The V end lost 6 bases, the J end lost 3 bases, and 18 bases lay between the germline ends. The CDR3 is made up of 14 amino acids. CDR1 is DFQATT and CDR2 is SNEGSKA in the germline V gene (reference sequence). The CDR3, as DNA: TGCAGTGCGCGGACCAAGGACAGACACTACGAGCAGTACTTC. Translation gives CSARTKDRHYEQYF.

The V and J genes are TRBV28 and TRBJ2-7; 9 bases agree with TRBD2. Trimming at V came to 5 bases and at J to 7 bases, leaving 12 bases not matched to a gene. Germline V gene sequence: CDR1 MDHEN, CDR2 SYDVKM. The CDR3 has 15 amino acids. CDR3 protein: CASSLRTSAGNEQYF. The CDR3 region has the DNA TGTGCCAGCAGTCTCCGGACTAGCGCGGGGAATGAGCAGTACTTC.

The gene calls are TRBV7-2 and TRBJ2-5; D unresolved. Trimming cost V 1 base and J 6 bases, with 9 bases left between them. This CDR3 has 13 residues. The germline V gene encodes CDR1 SGHTA and CDR2 FQGNSA. CDR3 sequence (DNA): TGTGCCAGCAGCTTAGGAGGCCGAAAGACCCAGTACTTC. It specifies CASSLGGRKTQYF.